Listed here are 23 T cell receptor beta chains from one sample, sequenced in a study of shared clonotypes between healthy human individuals. The protocol was immunoSEQ multiplex PCR, while the TCRdb copy is restricted to in-frame clones and leaves out a portion. This table holds around 610,000 clones, approximately 96% found once. Naive CD8 cells lacked CD45RO and underwent positive selection for CCR7, leaving out terminally differentiated effector memory CD45RA+ cells. Material: naive CD8+ T cells sorted from blood. These receptors were obtained from a woman in her twenties or thirties in good health.

The CDR3 reads CASSLVLDAEKLFF. The DNA of the CDR3 is TGTGCCAGCAGCTTAGTTCTCGATGCAGAAAAACTGTTTTTT. The chain links TRBV7-9 to TRBJ1-4; no reliable D call. Trimming took off 1 base at V and 8 bases at J, with 11 bases between the two ends. Germline V gene data show CDR1 as SEHNR and CDR2 as FQNEAQ (reference sequence). The CDR3 extends over 14 amino acids.

CDR3 amino acids: CASSPGASNEQFF. The CDR3, as DNA: TGTGCCAGCAGCCCGGGGGCTTCCAATGAGCAGTTCTTC. The chain uses TRBV5-6 and TRBJ2-1; TRBD1 or TRBD2 may be the D gene (6 bases each). CDR3 length: 13 amino acids. Germline CDR1 and CDR2: SGHDT and YYEEEE. Trimming took off 4 bases at V and 6 bases at J, with 11 bases between the two ends. Full variable domain (remainder filled in from reference TRBV5-6 and TRBJ2-1): DAGVTQSPTHLIKTRGQQVTLRCSPKSGHDTVSWYQQALGQGPQFIFQYYEEEERQRGNFPDRFSGHQFPNYSSELNVNALLLGDSALYLCASSPGASNEQFFGPGTRLTVL.

This rearrangement joins TRBV27 to TRBJ2-7, with unresolved D. Germline V gene sequence: CDR1 MNHEY, CDR2 SMNVEV (reference sequence). Trimming took off 7 bases at V and 2 bases at J, with 9 bases between the two ends. The CDR3 sequence is 12 residues long. The CDR3 loop reads CASMAGTYEQYF. The CDR3 nucleotides read TGTGCCAGCATGGCAGGAACCTACGAGCAGTACTTC.

This chain joins TRBV30 and TRBJ1-5; D unclear. This CDR3 is 13 amino acids long. Between the trimmed V and J ends, which lost 0 bases and 7 bases, there was a span of 10 bases. Germline values: CDR1 GTSNPN, CDR2 SVGIG (reference sequence). CDR3 DNA: TGTGCCTGGAGTGTACTCCCTTTCCAGCCCCAGCATTTT. This codes for CAWSVLPFQPQHF.

The V and J genes are TRBV10-2 and TRBJ2-5; the D gene is possibly TRBD1 (5 bases). The CDR3 length is 17 residues. Germline CDR1 is WSHSY and CDR2 is SAAADI. Trimming shortened V by 7 bases and J by 5 bases, and 26 bases separated the two germline ends. The CDR3 here is CASTPGPDQGWVETQYF. The CDR3 DNA sequence: TGCGCCAGCACCCCTGGACCTGATCAGGGCTGGGTGGAGACCCAGTACTTC.

The J gene is TRBJ2-4, the V gene TRBV5-1, with 14 bases that match TRBD2. V lost 3 bases and J lost 9; bases outside the gene matches: 5. This CDR3 has 15 amino acids. CDR1 and CDR2 (germline): SGHRS, YFSETQ. CDR3 region: CASSSGLAGAVIQYF. Written as DNA, the CDR3 is TGCGCCAGCAGCTCGGGACTAGCGGGAGCCGTCATTCAGTACTTC.

The rearrangement links TRBV13 to TRBJ2-1; D perhaps matches TRBD2 (5 bases). CDR3 length: 16 amino acids. The V and J ends lost 2 bases and 8 bases respectively, with 19 bases between them. Germline CDR1 and CDR2: PRHDT and FYEKMQ (reference sequence). The CDR3 loop reads CASSLYSLGGSYEQFF. CDR3 sequence (DNA): TGTGCCAGCAGCTTATATTCTTTAGGTGGGAGTTATGAGCAGTTCTTC.

The rearrangement joins TRBV19 to TRBJ2-7; 7 bases line up with TRBD1. The CDR3 sequence is 15 residues long. CDR1 is LNHDA, CDR2 SQIVND, per germline (reference sequence). V lost 4 bases, J lost 3 bases, and 9 bases stayed unmatched. The CDR3 region is CASSTEWTGFYEQYF. CDR3 nucleotides: TGTGCCAGTAGTACGGAATGGACAGGTTTCTACGAGCAGTACTTC.

The chain has TRBV28 and TRBJ1-2, with D possibly TRBD1 on 6 matching bases. V was trimmed by 1 base and J by 11 bases, leaving 23 bases between them. This CDR3 has 16 residues. Germline CDR1 MDHEN, CDR2 SYDVKM. The CDR3 sequence is CASSLSTYRTVIPYTF. The CDR3 DNA reads as TGTGCCAGCAGTTTATCAACGTATCGGACAGTCATTCCTTACACCTTC.

The V and J genes are TRBV2 and TRBJ2-7; D is unclear. The length of the CDR3 is 13 residues. Germline loops: CDR1 SNHLY, CDR2 FYNNEI. V shed 9 bases and J shed 0 bases, with 12 bases lying between them. This CDR3 is CASYSLSSYEQYF. CDR3 coding DNA: TGTGCCAGTTACAGTCTCAGCTCCTACGAGCAGTACTTC. Based on the CDR3 plus reference TRBV2 and TRBJ2-7, the full variable domain is EPEVTQTPSHQVTQMGQEVILRCVPISNHLYFYWYRQILGQKVEFLVSFYNNEISEKSEIFDDQFSVERPDGSNFTLKIRSTKLEDSAMYFCASYSLSSYEQYFGPGTRLTVT.

The J gene is TRBJ2-3, the V gene TRBV11-2, with 8 nucleotides matching TRBD2. The CDR3 extends over 16 amino acids. The germline CDR1 and CDR2 sequences are SGHAT and FQNNGV. Losses at the gene ends were 1 base for V and 5 bases for J; bases not matched to a gene: 8. CDR3 loop: CASSLVGGTSRDTQYF. Here the CDR3 DNA reads TGTGCCAGCAGCTTAGTGGGGGGGACTAGTAGAGATACGCAGTATTTT. The entire variable domain, with the rest obtained from reference TRBV11-2 and TRBJ2-3, is as follows: EAGVAQSPRYKIIEKRQSVAFWCNPISGHATLYWYQQILGQGPKLLIQFQNNGVVDDSQLPKDRFSAERLKGVDSTLKIQPAKLEDSAVYLCASSLVGGTSRDTQYFGPGTRLTVL.

This clone occurred once. The chain has TRBV7-8 and TRBJ2-7; D is tentatively TRBD1 or TRBD2 (5 bases each). This CDR3 region has 14 residues. The V and J ends lost 10 bases and 0 bases respectively, with 16 bases between them. CDR1 SGHVS and CDR2 FQNEAQ come from the germline V gene. The CDR3 DNA reads as TGTGCCATTGACCGGGACCCCAGCTCCTACGAGCAGTACTTC. This codes for CAIDRDPSSYEQYF.

The rearrangement links TRBV2 to TRBJ2-1, with D tentatively TRBD1 (6 bases). CDR3 length: 15 residues. With 5 bases removed from V and 3 bases from J, the gap between germline ends came to 14 bases. Germline V lookup: CDR1 SNHLY, CDR2 FYNNEI. The DNA of the CDR3 is TGTGCCAGCAGTCCCGGGACAAGTAGCTACAATGAGCAGTTCTTC. Translated: CASSPGTSSYNEQFF.

This clone was seen a single time. This chain joins TRBV9 and TRBJ2-1; possibly TRBD1 for D (6 bases). Trimming took off 4 bases at V and 6 bases at J, with 11 bases between the two ends. The CDR3 is 13 residues long. Germline V gene lookup returns CDR1 SGDLS and CDR2 YYNGEE. CDR3 sequence reads: CASSPGTINEQFF. CDR3 DNA: TGTGCCAGCAGCCCGGGGACAATCAATGAGCAGTTCTTC.

The J gene is TRBJ1-1, the V gene TRBV28; D gene ambiguous. V gave up 1 base and J gave up 3 bases, with 21 bases separating them. There are 18 residues in the CDR3. In germline, CDR1 is MDHEN, CDR2 SYDVKM. CDR3 sequence reads: CASSLLIPSMGIDTEAFF. CDR3 nucleotide sequence: TGTGCCAGCAGTTTATTAATTCCCTCTATGGGGATTGACACTGAAGCTTTCTTT.

V usage is TRBV7-9 and J usage is TRBJ2-2, with TRBD1 identical over 7 bases. Germline V gives CDR1 SEHNR, CDR2 FQNEAQ (reference sequence). This CDR3 spans 18 amino acids. V shed 2 bases and J 7 bases; nucleotides not matched to a gene: 16. The CDR3: CASSLSPGTAGRDGELFF. The CDR3 DNA reads TGTGCCAGCAGCTTATCCCCCGGGACAGCCGGACGTGACGGGGAGCTGTTTTTT.

The chain combines TRBV2 with TRBJ2-1; TRBD2 agrees at 9 bases. V was pared by 4 bases and J by 6 bases, with 4 bases of the junction left unmatched. Germline V gives CDR1 SNHLY, CDR2 FYNNEI. This CDR3 region has 14 residues. The CDR3 sequence is CASSVSSGINEQFF. CDR3 nucleotides: TGTGCCAGCAGTGTGTCTAGCGGGATCAATGAGCAGTTCTTC. Variable domain in full (rest from reference TRBV2 and TRBJ2-1): EPEVTQTPSHQVTQMGQEVILRCVPISNHLYFYWYRQILGQKVEFLVSFYNNEISEKSEIFDDQFSVERPDGSNFTLKIRSTKLEDSAMYFCASSVSSGINEQFFGPGTRLTVL.

In regard to this clone: Distinct nucleotide sequences in the sample also encode this CDR3. V and J are TRBV19 and TRBJ1-2, with D unclear. The CDR3 spans 12 residues. Germline V CDR1 and CDR2: LNHDA, SQIVND (reference sequence). The V end lost 3 bases, the J end lost 8 bases, and 10 bases lay between the germline ends. The CDR3 sequence is CASSIGGFGYTF. Written as DNA, the CDR3 is TGTGCCAGTAGTATTGGAGGGTTCGGCTACACCTTC.

The CDR3 sequence: CASSLLAGMVGEQFF. For the CDR3, the DNA is TGTGCCAGCAGTTTACTAGCGGGAATGGTCGGTGAGCAGTTCTTC. This chain joins TRBV27 and TRBJ2-1; 9 bases agree with TRBD2. Trimming cost V 2 bases and J 9 bases; bases outside gene matches: 8. The V gene's germline CDR1 is MNHEY and CDR2 SMNVEV (reference sequence). The CDR3 is 15 residues long.

For this clone: Other DNA sequences in the sample encode the same CDR3. The V and J genes are TRBV19 and TRBJ2-7; 14 positions match TRBD2. The CDR3 contains 16 residues. Germline V lookup: CDR1 LNHDA, CDR2 SQIVND (reference sequence). With V trimmed by 5 bases and J by 2 bases, 5 bases remained unmatched. The CDR3 is CASSPGLAGVPYEQYF. The CDR3 DNA follows: TGTGCCAGTAGTCCGGGACTAGCGGGAGTCCCCTACGAGCAGTACTTC.

The chain couples TRBV10-3 to TRBJ2-1, with TRBD2 as a possible D gene (5 bases). V lost 8 bases and J 0 bases, leaving 8 bases between the germline ends. CDR3 size: 13 residues. Germline CDR1 is ENHRY and CDR2 is SYGVKD. The CDR3 reads CAIAGSSYNEQFF. In nucleotides, the CDR3 is TGTGCCATCGCGGGTAGCTCCTACAATGAGCAGTTCTTC.

The genes are TRBV28 and TRBJ1-5; 8 bases line up with TRBD1. CDR1 is MDHEN and CDR2 is SYDVKM in the germline V gene. V shed 6 bases, J shed 1 base, and the junction held 2 bases outside the gene matches. This CDR3 region has 14 residues. This chain's CDR3 is CASRRQGSNQPQHF. The CDR3 nucleotides read TGTGCCAGCAGGAGACAGGGGAGCAATCAGCCCCAGCATTTT.

CDR3: CASSPSLAGLTSGANVLTF. In nucleotides, the CDR3 is TGTGCCAGCAGTCCGTCCCTAGCGGGACTAACGTCTGGGGCCAACGTCCTGACTTTC. The chain recombines TRBV27 with TRBJ2-6, with 9 bases that match TRBD2. The ends lost 5 bases at V and 1 base at J; junction bases unmatched: 12. CDR3 length: 19 amino acids. Germline CDR1 reads MNHEY; CDR2 reads SMNVEV (reference sequence).